The entry below describes one TCR beta chain. Its specificity is not known. Trimming shortened V by 5 bases and J by 3 bases, and 17 bases separated the two germline ends. The CDR3 is made up of 17 amino acids. Germline CDR1 is LNHNV and CDR2 is YYDKDF (reference sequence). Generated by immunoSEQ multiplex PCR, the TCRdb table keeps only in-frame clones and is missing some. The sample shows some 100,000 clones, just under 75% of them seen only once. This sample was taken from a study of CD8 T cell repertoires and HIV-1 epitope variants. Study findings and constraints: No clonotypes responded to the TAALDMSHF plasma variant; about five recognized KF9, one HW9.

The origin of this receptor is a male donor with HIV. The sequencing sample was made of uncultured baseline CD8+ T cells from peripheral blood mononuclear cells (PBMCs). This chain uses TRBV15 with TRBJ2-6; D may be TRBD1 (5 bases). CDR3 residues: CATSPDSPAVGANVLTF. In nucleotides, the CDR3 is TGTGCCACCAGCCCTGACAGTCCCGCAGTTGGGGCCAACGTCCTGACTTTC.